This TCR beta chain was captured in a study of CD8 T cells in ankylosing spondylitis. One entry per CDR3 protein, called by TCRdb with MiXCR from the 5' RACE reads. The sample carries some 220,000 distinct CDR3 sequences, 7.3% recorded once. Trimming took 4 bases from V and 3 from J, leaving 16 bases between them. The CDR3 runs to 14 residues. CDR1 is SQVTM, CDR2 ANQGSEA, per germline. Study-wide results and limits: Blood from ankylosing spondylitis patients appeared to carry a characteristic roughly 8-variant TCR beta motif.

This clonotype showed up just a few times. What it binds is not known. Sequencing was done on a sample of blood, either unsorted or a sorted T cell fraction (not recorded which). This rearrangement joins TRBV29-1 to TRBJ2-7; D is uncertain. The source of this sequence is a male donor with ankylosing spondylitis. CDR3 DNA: TGCAGCGTTGTAGAGGCTACCCAAGGCTACGAGCAGTACTTC. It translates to CSVVEATQGYEQYF.